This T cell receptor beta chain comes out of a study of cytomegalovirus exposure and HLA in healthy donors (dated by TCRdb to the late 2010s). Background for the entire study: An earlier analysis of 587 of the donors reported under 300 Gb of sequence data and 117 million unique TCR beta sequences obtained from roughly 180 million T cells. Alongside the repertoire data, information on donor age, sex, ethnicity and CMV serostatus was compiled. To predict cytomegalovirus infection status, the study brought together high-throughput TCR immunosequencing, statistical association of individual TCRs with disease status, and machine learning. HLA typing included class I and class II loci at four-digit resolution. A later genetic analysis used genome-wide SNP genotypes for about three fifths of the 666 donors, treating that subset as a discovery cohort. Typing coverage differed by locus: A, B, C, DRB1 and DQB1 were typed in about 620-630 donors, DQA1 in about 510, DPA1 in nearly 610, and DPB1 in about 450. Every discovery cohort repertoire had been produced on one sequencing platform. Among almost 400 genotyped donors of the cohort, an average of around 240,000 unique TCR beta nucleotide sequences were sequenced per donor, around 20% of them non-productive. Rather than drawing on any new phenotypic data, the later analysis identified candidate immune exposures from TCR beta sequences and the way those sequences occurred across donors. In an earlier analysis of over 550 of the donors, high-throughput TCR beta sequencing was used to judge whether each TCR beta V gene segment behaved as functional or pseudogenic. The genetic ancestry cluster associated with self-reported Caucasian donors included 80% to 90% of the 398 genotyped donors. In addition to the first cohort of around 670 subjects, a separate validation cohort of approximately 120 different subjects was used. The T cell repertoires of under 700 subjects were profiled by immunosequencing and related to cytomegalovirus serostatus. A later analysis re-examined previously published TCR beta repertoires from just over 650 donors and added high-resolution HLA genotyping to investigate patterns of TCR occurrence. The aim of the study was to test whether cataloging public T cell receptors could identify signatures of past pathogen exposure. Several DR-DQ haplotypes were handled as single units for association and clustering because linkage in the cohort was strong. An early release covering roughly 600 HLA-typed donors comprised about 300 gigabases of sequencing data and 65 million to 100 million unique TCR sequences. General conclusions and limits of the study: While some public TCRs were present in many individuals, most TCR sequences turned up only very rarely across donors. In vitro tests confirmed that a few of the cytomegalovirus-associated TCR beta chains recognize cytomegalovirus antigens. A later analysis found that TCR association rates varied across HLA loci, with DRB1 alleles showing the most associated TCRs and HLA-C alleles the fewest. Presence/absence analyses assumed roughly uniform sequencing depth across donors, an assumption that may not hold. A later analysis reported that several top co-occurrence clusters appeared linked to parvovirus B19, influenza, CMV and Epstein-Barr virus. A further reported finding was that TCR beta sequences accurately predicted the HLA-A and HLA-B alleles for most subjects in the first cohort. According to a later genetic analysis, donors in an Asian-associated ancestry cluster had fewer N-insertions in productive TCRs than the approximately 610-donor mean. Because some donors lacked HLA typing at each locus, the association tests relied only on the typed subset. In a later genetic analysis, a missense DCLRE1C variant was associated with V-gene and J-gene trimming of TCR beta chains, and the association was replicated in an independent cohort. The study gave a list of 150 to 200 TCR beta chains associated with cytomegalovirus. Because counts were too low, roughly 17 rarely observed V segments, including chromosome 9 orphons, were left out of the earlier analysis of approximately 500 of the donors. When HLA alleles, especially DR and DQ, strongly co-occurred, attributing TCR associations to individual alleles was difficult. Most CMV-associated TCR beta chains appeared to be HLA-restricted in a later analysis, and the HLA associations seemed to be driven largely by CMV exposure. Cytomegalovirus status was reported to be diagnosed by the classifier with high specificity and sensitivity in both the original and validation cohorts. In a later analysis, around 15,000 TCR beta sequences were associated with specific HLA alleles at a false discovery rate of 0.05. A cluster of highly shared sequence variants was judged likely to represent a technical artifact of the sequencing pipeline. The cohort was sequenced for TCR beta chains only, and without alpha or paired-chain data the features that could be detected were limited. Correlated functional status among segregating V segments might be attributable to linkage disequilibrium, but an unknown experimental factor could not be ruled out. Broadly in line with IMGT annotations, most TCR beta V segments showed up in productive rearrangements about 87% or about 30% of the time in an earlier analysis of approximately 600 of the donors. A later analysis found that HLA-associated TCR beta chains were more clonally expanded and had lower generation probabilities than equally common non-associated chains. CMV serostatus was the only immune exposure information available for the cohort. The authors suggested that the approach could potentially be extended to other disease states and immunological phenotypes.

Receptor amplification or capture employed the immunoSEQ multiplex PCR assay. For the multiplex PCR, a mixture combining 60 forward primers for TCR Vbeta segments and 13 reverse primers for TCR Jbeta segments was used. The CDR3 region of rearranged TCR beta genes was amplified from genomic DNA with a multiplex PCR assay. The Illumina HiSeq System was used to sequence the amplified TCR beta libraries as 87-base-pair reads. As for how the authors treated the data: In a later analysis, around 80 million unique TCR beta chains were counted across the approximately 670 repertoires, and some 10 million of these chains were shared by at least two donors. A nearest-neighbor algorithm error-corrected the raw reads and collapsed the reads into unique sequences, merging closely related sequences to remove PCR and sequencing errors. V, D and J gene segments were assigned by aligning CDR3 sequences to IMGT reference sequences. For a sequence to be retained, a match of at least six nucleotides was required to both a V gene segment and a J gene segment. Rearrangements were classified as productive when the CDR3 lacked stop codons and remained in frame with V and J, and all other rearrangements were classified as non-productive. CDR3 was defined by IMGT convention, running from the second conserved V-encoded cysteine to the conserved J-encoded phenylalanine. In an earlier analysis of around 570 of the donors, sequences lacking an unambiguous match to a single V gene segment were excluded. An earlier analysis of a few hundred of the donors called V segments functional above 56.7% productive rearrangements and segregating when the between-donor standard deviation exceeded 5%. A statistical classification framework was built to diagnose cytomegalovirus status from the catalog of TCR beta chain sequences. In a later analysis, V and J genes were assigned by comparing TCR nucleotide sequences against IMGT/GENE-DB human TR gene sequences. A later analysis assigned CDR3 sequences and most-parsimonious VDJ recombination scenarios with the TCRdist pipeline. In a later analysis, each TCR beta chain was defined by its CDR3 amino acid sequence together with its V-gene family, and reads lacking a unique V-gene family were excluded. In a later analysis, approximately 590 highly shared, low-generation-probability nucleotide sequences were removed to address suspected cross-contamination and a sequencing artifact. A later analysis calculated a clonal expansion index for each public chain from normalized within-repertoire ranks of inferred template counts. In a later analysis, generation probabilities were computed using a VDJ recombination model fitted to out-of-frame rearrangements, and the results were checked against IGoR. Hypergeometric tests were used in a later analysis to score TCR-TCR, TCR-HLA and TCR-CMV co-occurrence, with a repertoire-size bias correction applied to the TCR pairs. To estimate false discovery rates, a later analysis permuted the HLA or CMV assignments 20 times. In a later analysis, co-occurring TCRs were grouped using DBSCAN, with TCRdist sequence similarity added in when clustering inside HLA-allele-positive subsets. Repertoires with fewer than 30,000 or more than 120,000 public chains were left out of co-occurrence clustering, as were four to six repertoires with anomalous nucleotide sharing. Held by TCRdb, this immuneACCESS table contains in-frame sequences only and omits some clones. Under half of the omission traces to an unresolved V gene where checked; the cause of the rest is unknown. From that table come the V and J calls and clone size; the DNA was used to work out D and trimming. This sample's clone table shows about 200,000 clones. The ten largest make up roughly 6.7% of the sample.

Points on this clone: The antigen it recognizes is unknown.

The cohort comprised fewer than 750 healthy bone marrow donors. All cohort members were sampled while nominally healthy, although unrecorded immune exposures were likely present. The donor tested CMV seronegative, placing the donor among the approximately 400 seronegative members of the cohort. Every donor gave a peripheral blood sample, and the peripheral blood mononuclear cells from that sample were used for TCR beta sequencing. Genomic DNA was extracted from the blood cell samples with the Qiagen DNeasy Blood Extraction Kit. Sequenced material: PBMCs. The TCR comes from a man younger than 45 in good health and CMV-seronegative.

The DNA sequence is as follows: TGTGCCAGCAGCAGCTCGGGACAGGGGAATTACGAGCAGTACTTC. Translated, this is CASSSSGQGNYEQYF. The chain links TRBV5-6 with TRBJ2-7, with 10 middle bases fitting TRBD1. Inclusive of the bounding cysteine and phenylalanine, the CDR3 is 15 residues long. Only the CDR3 part of the read is kept: 45 bases, read in frame from the first base. The germline V gene gives CDR1 as SGHDT and CDR2 as YYEEEE. The junction shows trimming of 4 bases on V and 4 bases on J, and the gene matches do not reach 8 bases of it. The CDR3, completed at both ends by the reference TRBV5-6 and TRBJ2-7 genes, gives the full variable domain DAGVTQSPTHLIKTRGQQVTLRCSPKSGHDTVSWYQQALGQGPQFIFQYYEEEERQRGNFPDRFSGHQFPNYSSELNVNALLLGDSALYLCASSSSGQGNYEQYFGPGTRLTVT.